What follows are 30 T cell receptor beta chains derived from one specimen sequenced in a study of blood T cell repertoires in COVID-19. Only in-frame clones appear in the TCRdb table, and some are missing; sequencing was by immunoSEQ multiplex PCR. The sample includes 250,000 to 300,000 clones, 86% of them seen just once. The sequencing input was peripheral blood. These receptors came from a woman aged 25 to 39 with COVID-19, enrolled during active disease.

This clone appeared a single time. V is TRBV6-4 and J is TRBJ1-3, with no clear D. The V end was cut by 5 bases, the J end by 4 bases, with 9 bases between. The CDR3 is 13 residues long. Germline-derived CDR1 and CDR2 are MRHNA and SNTAGT. The CDR3 is CASSRYRGNTIYF. CDR3 in DNA: TGTGCCAGCAGTAGGTACAGAGGAAACACCATATATTTT.

CDR3 sequence (DNA): TGCGCCAGCAGCTTAATTATTGACACTGAAGCTTTCTTT. Its translation is CASSLIIDTEAFF. The V and J genes are TRBV5-1 and TRBJ1-1; no firm D call. The CDR3 extends over 13 amino acids. The germline gives CDR1 SGHRS, CDR2 YFSETQ. Trimming stripped 2 bases from V and 3 bases from J, with 8 bases between.

In this sample, this clone turned up a few times. This chain links TRBV19 with TRBJ1-6; 7 positions match TRBD1. From germline, CDR1 is LNHDA and CDR2 SQIVND (reference sequence). The J segment lost 6 bases and the V segment lost 6 bases, leaving 8 bases of the junction unmatched. The CDR3 spans 15 residues. Here the CDR3 DNA reads TGTGCCAGTAGCTTAGGGACAGAGATTAATTCACCCCTCCACTTT. It yields the protein CASSLGTEINSPLHF.

The chain links TRBV3-1 (or the pseudogene TRBV3-2) to TRBJ2-5, with D possibly matching TRBD2 (6 bases). Per the germline V gene, CDR1 is LGHDT and CDR2 is YNNKEL (reference sequence). V was shortened by 1 base and J by 5 bases, with 17 bases between the two germline ends. The CDR3 has 16 amino acids. The CDR3 loop is CASSQGLRLVTETQYF. CDR3 DNA: TGTGCCAGCAGCCAAGGACTCAGACTAGTAACCGAGACCCAGTACTTC.

The gene calls are TRBV7-9 and TRBJ2-7; 8 bases map to TRBD2. CDR3 length: 14 residues. J gave up 3 bases and V 5 bases, and 6 bases lay outside the gene matches. CDR1 SEHNR and CDR2 FQNEAQ come from the germline V gene (reference sequence). CDR3 sequence reads: CASSPPGGGYEQYF. CDR3 nucleotides: TGTGCCAGCAGCCCCCCGGGAGGGGGCTACGAGCAGTACTTC.

The rearrangement joins TRBV27 to TRBJ2-1, with 11 nucleotides matching TRBD1. Unmatched junction bases numbered 8, after V lost 7 bases and J lost 12 bases. The length of the CDR3 is 13 residues. Per the germline V gene, CDR1 is MNHEY and CDR2 is SMNVEV (reference sequence). CDR3 coding DNA: TGTGCCAGCACGGGACAGGGGGAATTGGGGCAGTTCTTC. Residues: CASTGQGELGQFF.

V and J are TRBV19 and TRBJ2-7; D is possibly TRBD1 (6 bases). The ends were cut back, 1 base at V and 7 bases at J, with 14 bases in the middle. Looked up from germline, CDR1 is LNHDA and CDR2 is SQIVND (reference sequence). The CDR3 length is 14 residues. The CDR3 region is CASSIAQKRGEQYF. Written as DNA, the CDR3 is TGTGCCAGTAGTATAGCGCAGAAGAGGGGGGAGCAGTACTTC.

The DNA for the CDR3 is TGTGCCAGCAGCCTAGGGACAGGGAATGAGCAGTTCTTC. Translation gives CASSLGTGNEQFF. The chain recombines TRBV3-1 (or the pseudogene TRBV3-2) with TRBJ2-1; 9 nucleotides agree with TRBD1. The CDR3 is 13 residues long. The V gene's germline CDR1 is LGHDT and CDR2 YNNKEL (reference sequence). V was pared by 4 bases and J by 7 bases, with 2 bases of the junction left unmatched.

This chain joins TRBV5-5 and TRBJ2-3, with D perhaps matching TRBD2 (7 bases). The CDR3 runs 13 residues. V was trimmed by 9 bases and J by 1 base, leaving 12 bases between them. Germline CDR1 and CDR2: SGHKS and YYEKEE (reference sequence). Here the CDR3 DNA reads TGTGCCACCCGCGGGGGCGGCACAGATACGCAGTATTTT. Encoded protein: CATRGGGTDTQYF.

The V gene is TRBV19, the J gene TRBJ2-2; 10 bases match TRBD1. The CDR3 runs 15 residues. Germline trimming cut 8 bases from V and 6 bases from J; bases unmatched to any gene: 9. Germline values: CDR1 LNHDA, CDR2 SQIVND (reference sequence). CDR3 region: CASGRDRGWPGELFF. The CDR3 nucleotides are TGTGCCAGTGGAAGGGACAGGGGATGGCCCGGGGAGCTGTTTTTT.

This clone was seen once. The chain carries TRBV3-1 (or the pseudogene TRBV3-2) and TRBJ1-6; D gene ambiguous. CDR1 is LGHDT and CDR2 is YNNKEL in the germline V gene (reference sequence). V lost 3 bases and J 4 bases, leaving 16 bases between the germline ends. This CDR3 comprises 17 residues. CDR3 DNA: TGTGCCAGCAGCCACCAAACCGTGAAGCTTTATAATTCACCCCTCCACTTT. Translation: CASSHQTVKLYNSPLHF.

V usage is TRBV4-1 and J usage is TRBJ1-5; D call uncertain. Per the germline V gene, CDR1 is MGHRA and CDR2 is YSYEKL. Trimming shortened V by 0 bases and J by 0 bases, and 12 bases separated the two germline ends. The CDR3 contains 17 residues. DNA for the CDR3: TGCGCCAGCAGCCAAGAGTTCCTGAGTTATAGCAATCAGCCCCAGCATTTT. Translation gives CASSQEFLSYSNQPQHF.

V gene TRBV7-6 combines with J gene TRBJ2-2; 12 nucleotides line up with TRBD2. The J segment lost 5 bases and the V segment lost 2 bases, leaving 3 bases of the junction unmatched. This CDR3 is 16 amino acids long. Germline loops: CDR1 SGHVS, CDR2 FNYEAQ. Written as DNA, the CDR3 is TGTGCCAGCAGCTTACTAGCGGGGGGGCCGACCGGGGAGCTGTTTTTT. Amino acids: CASSLLAGGPTGELFF.

The chain uses TRBV5-1 and TRBJ2-1; D is possibly TRBD2 (7 bases). The CDR3 contains 16 residues. From germline, CDR1 is SGHRS and CDR2 YFSETQ. Trimming cost V 6 bases and J 4 bases, with 20 bases left between them. For the CDR3, the DNA is TGCGCCAGCAAGAGAGGAGGCGGGGGCCCTTACAATGAGCAGTTCTTC. As protein: CASKRGGGGPYNEQFF.

This chain uses TRBV7-8 with TRBJ2-3; no clear D. Trimming pared 0 bases from V and 8 bases from J, leaving 9 bases between. Germline CDR1 reads SGHVS; CDR2 reads FQNEAQ. The CDR3 is made up of 13 amino acids. Here the CDR3 DNA reads TGTGCCAGCAGCTTAGCGGGCCAGGTTACGCAGTATTTT. Protein sequence: CASSLAGQVTQYF.

This clone occurred a few times. The genes are TRBV11-2 and TRBJ2-7; 7 bases line up with TRBD1. The CDR3 is 15 amino acids. The ends lost 7 bases at V and 2 bases at J; junction bases unmatched: 11. CDR1 is SGHAT, CDR2 FQNNGV, per germline. As DNA, the CDR3 is TGTGCCAGCACCTCCGAAAGGGACAGAACCTACGAGCAGTACTTC. Its translation: CASTSERDRTYEQYF.

V gene TRBV5-4 combines with J gene TRBJ1-2; D gene unclear. The CDR3 is made up of 15 amino acids. The germline gives CDR1 SGHNT, CDR2 YYREEE (reference sequence). Trimming left V 0 bases short and J 4 bases short, with 13 bases between. The CDR3 loop is CASSLEGQAGYGYTF. The CDR3 nucleotides are TGTGCCAGCAGCTTGGAAGGTCAGGCGGGCTATGGCTACACCTTC.

The chain joins TRBV29-1 to TRBJ2-3, with 7 nucleotides matching TRBD2. CDR3 length: 15 amino acids. Germline V gene lookup returns CDR1 SQVTM and CDR2 ANQGSEA. Unmatched junction bases numbered 10, after V lost 2 bases and J lost 5 bases. The CDR3 here is CSVERLSGVGDTQYF. CDR3 DNA sequence: TGCAGCGTTGAACGGTTGAGCGGGGTCGGAGATACGCAGTATTTT.

This chain links TRBV11-3 with TRBJ1-5; TRBD1 might be the D (6 bases). The germline V and J ends were trimmed by 7 bases and 0 bases, with 19 bases remaining between them. CDR3 length equals 17 residues. The germline gives CDR1 SGHNT, CDR2 YENEEA. The CDR3 here is CASTTSGTNYSNQPQHF. The CDR3 region has the DNA TGTGCCAGCACCACCTCCGGGACAAATTATAGCAATCAGCCCCAGCATTTT.

V usage is TRBV7-2 and J usage is TRBJ1-2, with D unclear. V gave up 2 bases and J gave up 6 bases, with 25 bases separating them. CDR1 is SGHTA, CDR2 FQGNSA, per germline. The CDR3 sequence is 18 residues long. The CDR3 DNA is TGTGCCAGCAGCTTATTCTCGGGGTACGGGCAGGTTTTAGATGGCTACACCTTC. Its protein product is CASSLFSGYGQVLDGYTF.

The V and J genes are TRBV18 and TRBJ2-5; D may be TRBD2 (6 bases). Trimming took 3 bases from V and 9 from J, leaving 14 bases between them. The CDR3 sequence is 13 residues long. Germline V gene data show CDR1 as KGHSH and CDR2 as LQKENI. The chain's CDR3 is CASSPGPEGAQYF. The CDR3 DNA reads as TGTGCCAGCTCACCGGGCCCGGAGGGAGCCCAGTACTTC. The entire variable domain, with the rest obtained from reference TRBV18 and TRBJ2-5, is as follows: NAGVMQNPRHLVRRRGQEARLRCSPMKGHSHVYWYRQLPEEGLKFMVYLQKENIIDESGMPKERFSAEFPKEGPSILRIQQVVRGDSAAYFCASSPGPEGAQYFGPGTRLLVL.

J is TRBJ2-7 and V is TRBV14, with 8 bases matching TRBD1. CDR3 length equals 13 residues. The ends lost 8 bases at V and 9 bases at J; junction bases unmatched: 12. Germline V gene sequence: CDR1 SGHDN, CDR2 FVKESK. The CDR3 nucleotides are TGTGCCAGCGCTATGGACAGGGTTCGGGGGCAGTACTTC. It codes for CASAMDRVRGQYF. Variable domain in full (rest from reference TRBV14 and TRBJ2-7): EAGVTQFPSHSVIEKGQTVTLRCDPISGHDNLYWYRRVMGKEIKFLLHFVKESKQDESGMPNNRFLAERTGGTYSTLKVQPAELEDSGVYFCASAMDRVRGQYFGPGTRLTVT.

J is TRBJ2-7 and V is TRBV3-1 (or the pseudogene TRBV3-2), with 9 bases lining up with TRBD2. Trimming removed 3 bases from V and 2 bases from J; junction bases left unmatched: 8. The V gene's germline CDR1 is LGHDT and CDR2 YNNKEL (reference sequence). This CDR3 comprises 16 residues. Written as DNA, the CDR3 is TGTGCCAGCAGCCACCGCGGACTAGCGTATACCTACGAGCAGTACTTC. It yields the protein CASSHRGLAYTYEQYF.

V usage is TRBV27 and J usage is TRBJ1-2; 8 bases are a match to TRBD1. This CDR3 is 13 amino acids long. Unmatched junction bases numbered 5, after V lost 3 bases and J lost 8 bases. CDR1 MNHEY and CDR2 SMNVEV come from the germline V gene (reference sequence). The CDR3 loop reads CASSFDRGRGYTF. In nucleotides, the CDR3 is TGTGCCAGCAGTTTTGACAGGGGAAGGGGCTACACCTTC.

This clone was counted only a few times. V is TRBV27 and J is TRBJ2-2; D gene unclear. CDR3 length equals 16 residues. Germline CDR1 and CDR2: MNHEY and SMNVEV (reference sequence). Trimming pared 3 bases from V and 5 bases from J, leaving 16 bases between. The CDR3 DNA sequence: TGTGCCAGCAGTTTCCGGCACACGACATCAACCGGGGAGCTGTTTTTT. It translates to CASSFRHTTSTGELFF.

This clone is a singleton in its sample. The chain carries TRBV4-2 and TRBJ1-1; maybe TRBD1 (5 bases). The V end lost 3 bases, the J end lost 6 bases, and 17 bases lay between the germline ends. This CDR3 has 15 residues. Germline V gene lookup returns CDR1 LGHNA and CDR2 YNFKEQ. The CDR3 sequence: CASSQDKEGLPEAFF. In DNA form, the CDR3 reads TGTGCCAGCAGCCAGGACAAGGAGGGGTTGCCTGAAGCTTTCTTT.

This clone was recorded only once. The chain combines TRBV5-3 with TRBJ1-2; unclear D gene. TRBV5-3 is classed as an ORF, of uncertain function. This CDR3 has 15 amino acids. Trimming stripped 3 bases from V and 2 bases from J, with 14 bases between. The CDR3 here is CARSYSQKENYGYTF. CDR3 nucleotides: TGTGCCAGAAGCTATTCACAGAAAGAAAACTATGGCTACACCTTC.

The V gene is TRBV29-1, the J gene TRBJ1-1, with D tentatively TRBD1 (5 bases). The germline CDR1 and CDR2 sequences are SQVTM and ANQGSEA. V gave up 6 bases and J gave up 5 bases, with 16 bases separating them. CDR3 length: 13 residues. DNA of the CDR3: TGCAGCGTCGCCCTGAGGACACGGACTGAAGCTTTCTTT. This codes for CSVALRTRTEAFF. The full variable domain, completed using reference TRBV29-1 and TRBJ1-1, is SAVISQKPSRDICQRGTSLTIQCQVDSQVTMMFWYRQQPGQSLTLIATANQGSEATYESGFVIDKFPISRPNLTFSTLTVSNMSPEDSSIYLCSVALRTRTEAFFGQGTRLTVV.

V and J are TRBV15 and TRBJ2-1; perhaps TRBD2 as D (7 bases). CDR1 is LNHNV and CDR2 is YYDKDF in the germline V gene (reference sequence). The V end was cut by 1 base, the J end by 6 bases, with 19 bases between. CDR3 length equals 17 residues. CDR3 amino acids: CATSRGGWGGYINEQFF. The CDR3 DNA reads TGTGCCACCAGCAGAGGAGGGTGGGGGGGCTACATCAATGAGCAGTTCTTC.

This clone was recorded once. The chain has TRBV9 and TRBJ1-4; D ambiguous. This CDR3 is 15 amino acids long. V dropped 3 bases and J dropped 4 bases, with 13 bases sitting between them. CDR1 is SGDLS and CDR2 is YYNGEE in the germline V gene. CDR3 amino acids: CASSGGWGDNEKLFF. The CDR3 coding sequence is TGTGCCAGCAGCGGCGGCTGGGGAGATAATGAAAAACTGTTTTTT. Based on the CDR3 plus reference TRBV9 and TRBJ1-4, the full variable domain is DSGVTQTPKHLITATGQRVTLRCSPRSGDLSVYWYQQSLDQGLQFLIQYYNGEERAKGNILERFSAQQFPDLHSELNLSSLELGDSALYFCASSGGWGDNEKLFFGSGTQLSVL.